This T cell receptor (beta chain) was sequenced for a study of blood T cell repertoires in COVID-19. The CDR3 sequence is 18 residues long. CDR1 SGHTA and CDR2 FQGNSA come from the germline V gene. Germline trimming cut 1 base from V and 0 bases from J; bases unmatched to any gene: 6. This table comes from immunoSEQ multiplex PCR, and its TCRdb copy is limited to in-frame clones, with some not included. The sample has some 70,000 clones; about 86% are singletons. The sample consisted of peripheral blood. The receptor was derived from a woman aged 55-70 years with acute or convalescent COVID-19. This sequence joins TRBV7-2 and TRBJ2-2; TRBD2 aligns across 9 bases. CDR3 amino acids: CASSLVLVAGANTGELFF. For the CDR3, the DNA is TGTGCCAGCAGCTTAGTCCTGGTAGCGGGGGCGAACACCGGGGAGCTGTTTTTT.